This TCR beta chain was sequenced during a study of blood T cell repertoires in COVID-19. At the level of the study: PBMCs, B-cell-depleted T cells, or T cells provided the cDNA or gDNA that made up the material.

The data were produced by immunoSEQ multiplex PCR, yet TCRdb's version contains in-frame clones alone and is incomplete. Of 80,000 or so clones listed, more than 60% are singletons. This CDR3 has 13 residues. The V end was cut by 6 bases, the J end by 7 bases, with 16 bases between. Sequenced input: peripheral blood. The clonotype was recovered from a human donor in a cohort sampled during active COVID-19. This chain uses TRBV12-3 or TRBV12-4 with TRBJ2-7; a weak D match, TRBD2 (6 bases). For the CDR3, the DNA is TGTGCCAGCAGGGTGGGGGGTACGGGGGAGCAGTACTTC. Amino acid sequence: CASRVGGTGEQYF.